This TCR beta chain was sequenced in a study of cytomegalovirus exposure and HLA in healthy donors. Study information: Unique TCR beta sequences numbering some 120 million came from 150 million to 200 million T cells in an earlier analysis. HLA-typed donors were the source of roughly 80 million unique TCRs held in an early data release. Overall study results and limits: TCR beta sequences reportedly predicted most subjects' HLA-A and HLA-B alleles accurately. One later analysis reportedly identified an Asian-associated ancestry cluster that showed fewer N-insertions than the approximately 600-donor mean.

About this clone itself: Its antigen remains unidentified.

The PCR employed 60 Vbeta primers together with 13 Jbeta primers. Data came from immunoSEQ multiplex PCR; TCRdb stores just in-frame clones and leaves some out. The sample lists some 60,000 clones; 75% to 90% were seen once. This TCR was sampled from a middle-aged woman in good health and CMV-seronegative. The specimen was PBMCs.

The CDR3 coding sequence is TGTGCCAGCAGCCTCTTTTCGGGACAGGGGAACACCGGGGAGCTGTTTTTT. Its protein product is CASSLFSGQGNTGELFF. This chain connects TRBV27 to TRBJ2-2, with TRBD1 matching 9 bases. Trimming removed 6 bases from V and 1 base from J; junction bases left unmatched: 9. Germline CDR1 and CDR2: MNHEY and SMNVEV (reference sequence). The CDR3 consists of 17 residues.